Listed here are 23 T cell receptor beta chains from one sample, sequenced in a study of cytomegalovirus exposure and HLA in healthy donors. The PCR employed 60 Vbeta primers together with 13 Jbeta primers. TCRdb keeps only in-frame clones here, not all; method: immunoSEQ multiplex PCR. The table lists around 110,000 clones, around 75% of them singletons, with more than 1.5% in the top ten. The sequenced sample was PBMCs. These receptors were obtained from a woman under 30 in good health and CMV-seronegative.

The gene calls are TRBV6-4 and TRBJ2-3; TRBD1 is a possible D gene (5 bases). The CDR3 contains 17 residues. Germline CDR1 MRHNA, CDR2 SNTAGT. Trimming left V 2 bases short and J 3 bases short, with 18 bases between. DNA for the CDR3: TGTGCCAGCAGTGACCGACGGCGGCAGGGCAGGACAGATACGCAGTATTTT. This encodes CASSDRRRQGRTDTQYF.

The rearrangement uses TRBV30 and TRBJ2-5; D perhaps matches TRBD2 (5 bases). V shed 8 bases and J shed 3 bases, with 13 bases lying between them. CDR3 length: 12 residues. The germline V gene has CDR1 GTSNPN and CDR2 SVGIG (reference sequence). CDR3: CAGRRAEETQYF. The CDR3 nucleotides read TGTGCCGGACGCCGAGCGGAAGAGACCCAGTACTTC.

This clone was seen a handful of times. V gene TRBV25-1 combines with J gene TRBJ1-4, with D perhaps TRBD1 (5 bases). Germline CDR1 MGHDK, CDR2 SYGVNS. The CDR3 has 15 amino acids. Between the trimmed V and J ends, which lost 1 base and 8 bases, there was a span of 14 bases. CDR3 protein: CASSESIGTGEKLFF. The CDR3 region has the DNA TGTGCCAGCAGTGAATCTATCGGGACTGGAGAAAAACTGTTTTTT.

The chain carries TRBV30 and TRBJ2-7, with a weak D call TRBD2 (5 bases). The germline V gene encodes CDR1 GTSNPN and CDR2 SVGIG (reference sequence). This CDR3 has 11 amino acids. The ends were cut back, 8 bases at V and 3 bases at J, with 11 bases in the middle. The CDR3 reads CATSEGYEQYF. In DNA form, the CDR3 reads TGTGCCACGTCCGAGGGCTACGAGCAGTACTTC. Full variable domain (remainder filled in from reference TRBV30 and TRBJ2-7): SQTIHQWPATLVQPVGSPLSLECTVEGTSNPNLYWYRQAAGRGLQLLFYSVGIGQISSEVPQNLSASRPQDRQFILSSKKLLLSDSGFYLCATSEGYEQYFGPGTRLTVT.

Only a few counts were recorded for this clone. The chain joins TRBV29-1 to TRBJ1-4, with 8 bases fitting TRBD1. CDR1 SQVTM and CDR2 ANQGSEA come from the germline V gene. The CDR3 covers 14 residues. The V gene end was trimmed by 3 bases and the J gene end by 8 bases; junction bases not matched to a gene: 8. CDR3 region: CSVEGGQGGEKLFF. CDR3 bases: TGCAGCGTTGAGGGAGGACAGGGAGGGGAAAAACTGTTTTTT.

With respect to this clone: Distinct nucleotide sequences in the sample also encode this CDR3. The gene calls are TRBV11-2 and TRBJ1-6; D possibly corresponds to TRBD1 (5 bases). The CDR3 totals 15 residues. Trimming left V 3 bases short and J 5 bases short, with 11 bases between. CDR1 is SGHAT, CDR2 FQNNGV, per germline. This CDR3 is CASSFGGSNNSPLHF. CDR3 DNA sequence: TGTGCCAGCAGCTTTGGGGGGTCCAATAATTCACCCCTCCACTTT.

This clone has a single count. J is TRBJ2-3 and V is TRBV5-1, with a possible D match to TRBD2 (5 bases). The V gene's germline CDR1 is SGHRS and CDR2 YFSETQ. The germline V and J ends were trimmed by 4 bases and 6 bases, with 18 bases remaining between them. The CDR3 length is 15 residues. Here the CDR3 reads CASSTARESRDTQYF. CDR3 DNA: TGCGCCAGCAGCACCGCTAGGGAGTCGAGGGATACGCAGTATTTT.

Comment on this clone: Here the CDR3 omits its conserved ending phenylalanine or tryptophan, so a read error is the likely source. This chain connects TRBV6-6 to TRBJ2-6, with TRBD1 matching over 8 bases. The CDR3 consists of 16 residues. Germline values: CDR1 MNHNY, CDR2 SVGAGI (reference sequence). DNA for the CDR3: TGTGCCAGCAGTTACGGGGACAGGTTTGGGACCAACGTCCTGACTGTC. Translation gives CASSYGDRFGTNVLTV.

The rearrangement links TRBV2 to TRBJ2-5; D is ambiguous. The germline gives CDR1 SNHLY, CDR2 FYNNEI. Trimming left V 3 bases short and J 5 bases short, with 10 bases between. This CDR3 comprises 13 residues. CDR3: CASSDSELETQYF. CDR3 in DNA: TGTGCCAGCAGTGATTCCGAGCTGGAGACCCAGTACTTC.

Concerning this clone itself: An end of the junction differs from the germline gene, which may be a read error. V usage is TRBV4-1 and J usage is TRBJ1-6; TRBD1 agrees at 7 bases. This CDR3 is 13 amino acids long. CDR1 is MGHRA, CDR2 YSYEKL, per germline. The CDR3 region is CASSQDWWGTALF. In DNA, the CDR3 is TGCGCCAGCAGCCAAGATTGGTGGGGGACAGCACTCTTT.

The chain recombines TRBV4-2 with TRBJ1-6, with a tentative D call TRBD1 (5 bases). This CDR3 spans 14 amino acids. Between the trimmed V and J ends, which lost 0 bases and 10 bases, there was a span of 10 bases. Germline V lookup: CDR1 LGHNA, CDR2 YNFKEQ. The CDR3 DNA is TGTGCCAGCAGCCAAGATCAGGGTTACTCACCCCTCCACTTT. It translates to CASSQDQGYSPLHF.

This clone appeared a few times. V gene TRBV28 combines with J gene TRBJ2-6; the match to TRBD1 covers 8 bases. This CDR3 is built from 17 residues. Trimming took 6 bases from V and 0 from J; bases not matched to a gene: 7. Germline V CDR1 and CDR2: MDHEN, SYDVKM. CDR3 residues: CASRTGAPLSGANVLTF. DNA for the CDR3: TGTGCCAGCAGGACAGGGGCCCCCCTCTCTGGGGCCAACGTCCTGACTTTC.

A single count supports this clone. The chain recombines TRBV29-1 with TRBJ1-4, with 9 bases fitting TRBD1. CDR1 and CDR2 (germline): SQVTM, ANQGSEA. J was trimmed by 8 bases and V by 5 bases; bases with no gene match: 6. This CDR3 spans 13 amino acids. CDR3 sequence: CSVRDRVKEKLFF. The CDR3 DNA follows: TGCAGCGTTCGGGACAGGGTAAAAGAAAAACTGTTTTTT. Filled out from reference TRBV29-1 and TRBJ1-4, the complete variable domain reads SAVISQKPSRDICQRGTSLTIQCQVDSQVTMMFWYRQQPGQSLTLIATANQGSEATYESGFVIDKFPISRPNLTFSTLTVSNMSPEDSSIYLCSVRDRVKEKLFFGSGTQLSVL.

The chain carries TRBV27 and TRBJ2-6; D ambiguous. V lost 6 bases and J lost 0, with 6 bases in between. The CDR3 extends over 14 amino acids. Germline V CDR1 and CDR2: MNHEY, SMNVEV (reference sequence). The CDR3 region is CASSKLSGANVLTF. DNA for the CDR3: TGTGCCAGCAGCAAACTCTCTGGGGCCAACGTCCTGACTTTC.

V gene TRBV30 combines with J gene TRBJ2-3, with TRBD2 matching over 9 bases. In germline, CDR1 is GTSNPN, CDR2 SVGIG (reference sequence). Trimming removed 4 bases from V and 0 bases from J; junction bases left unmatched: 8. This CDR3 has 16 amino acids. CDR3 DNA: TGTGCCTGGAAGGTGCGGGGGGGCCGTAGCACAGATACGCAGTATTTT. Amino acids: CAWKVRGGRSTDTQYF.

The chain has TRBV6-5 and TRBJ1-2; 11 nucleotides align to TRBD1. The CDR3 is 15 amino acids. V was clipped by 4 bases and J by 8 bases; unmatched bases: 9. The germline CDR1 and CDR2 sequences are MNHEY and SVGAGI. CDR3 nucleotides: TGTGCCAGCAGTTCCGCCCCGGGACAGGGGGTGGGCTACACCTTC. Translated, it gives CASSSAPGQGVGYTF.

In the case of this clone: Other DNA sequences from this sample encode an identical CDR3 as well. The V and J genes are TRBV5-1 and TRBJ1-2, with 7 positions matching TRBD1. This CDR3 contains 14 residues. Germline assignment: CDR1 SGHRS and CDR2 YFSETQ. Losses at the gene ends were 0 bases for V and 6 bases for J; bases not matched to a gene: 5. DNA of the CDR3: TGCGCCAGCAGCTTGGATAGGGGGCGAGATGGCTACACCTTC. It encodes CASSLDRGRDGYTF.

The chain employs TRBV9 and TRBJ2-1; 8 bases map to TRBD1. The V gene end was trimmed by 2 bases and the J gene end by 8 bases; junction bases not matched to a gene: 12. The CDR3 spans 16 residues. CDR1 SGDLS and CDR2 YYNGEE come from the germline V gene. CDR3 sequence: CASSVFGQGLYDEQFF. The CDR3 DNA reads as TGTGCCAGCAGCGTCTTCGGACAGGGTTTGTACGATGAGCAGTTCTTC.

Worth noting for this clone: The germline gene is not matched at one end of the junction; a read error may be the cause. This chain links TRBV7-9 with TRBJ1-1; perhaps TRBD1 as D (6 bases). The CDR3 is 15 residues long. Germline CDR1 and CDR2: SEHNR and FQNEAQ (reference sequence). This CDR3 is CTSSLMGGGSTEAFF. The CDR3 DNA reads as TGTACCAGCAGCTTAATGGGAGGGGGGAGCACTGAAGCTTTCTTT.

The DNA for the CDR3 is TGTGCCAGCAGCTTTGACCGGGACAGAGTCTACGAGCAGTACTTC. Translating gives CASSFDRDRVYEQYF. This chain links TRBV7-2 with TRBJ2-7; 7 positions agree with TRBD1. V dropped 3 bases and J dropped 3; count of bases not matched to a gene: 8. This CDR3 spans 15 amino acids. Germline-derived CDR1 and CDR2 are SGHTA and FQGNSA.

The chain joins TRBV15 to TRBJ2-2; D possibly corresponds to TRBD2 (5 bases). Per germline, CDR1 LNHNV and CDR2 YYDKDF (reference sequence). CDR3 size: 16 residues. The ends were cut back, 1 base at V and 4 bases at J, with 13 bases in the middle. CDR3 loop: CATSRGGSTITGELFF. Written as DNA, the CDR3 is TGTGCCACCAGCAGAGGAGGGAGTACAATCACCGGGGAGCTGTTTTTT.

On this clone: This sample also contains other DNA sequences that code for the same CDR3. The CDR3 region has the DNA TGTGCCAGCAGTTCAACGCGGGGGGCCAACGTCCTGACTTTC. Its translation is CASSSTRGANVLTF. V is TRBV28 and J is TRBJ2-6; no definite D call. Trimming pared 4 bases from V and 4 bases from J, leaving 8 bases between. This CDR3 is built from 14 residues. Germline CDR1 reads MDHEN; CDR2 reads SYDVKM.

This clone was seen a few times. The rearrangement uses TRBV6-6 and TRBJ2-6, with a possible D match to TRBD1 (5 bases). The germline CDR1 and CDR2 sequences are MNHNY and SVGAGI (reference sequence). CDR3 length equals 13 residues. CDR3 loop: CVLQEPGANVLTF. The DNA of the CDR3 is TGTGTCTTACAGGAACCTGGGGCCAACGTCCTGACTTTC.